Following are 9 T cell receptor beta chains from one sample sequenced in a study of post-analysis software for immune sequencing data. Study-wide points: Controls showed lower frequencies than patients for four to six TRBV segments, and TRBV5-6, TRBV5-1 and TRBV20-1 were among these.

Their specific antigens are unknown. Unique-molecular-identifier-tagged TCR beta cDNA libraries were used. TCRdb ran MiXCR on the PCR reads and lists one entry per CDR3 protein. This table holds about 770,000 distinct CDR3 sequences, more than 45% found once. Input material: blood. These receptors came from a girl under 18 with multiple sclerosis.

The V and J genes are TRBV18 and TRBJ2-1; 10 bases are a match to TRBD1. The CDR3 is 16 amino acids. V lost 5 bases, J lost 7 bases, and 11 bases stayed unmatched. Per the germline V gene, CDR1 is KGHSH and CDR2 is LQKENI. This CDR3 reads CASSEQPGQGWNEQFF. The CDR3 coding sequence is TGTGCCAGCTCAGAACAACCGGGACAGGGGTGGAATGAGCAGTTCTTC.

The chain carries TRBV15 and TRBJ2-5; TRBD1 matches at 10 bases. Germline V lookup: CDR1 LNHNV, CDR2 YYDKDF (reference sequence). J was trimmed by 4 bases and V by 7 bases; bases with no gene match: 9. The CDR3 loop spans 15 amino acids. CDR3 region: CATNRAGTGVETQYF. The CDR3 DNA reads as TGTGCCACCAACCGTGCCGGGACAGGGGTAGAGACCCAGTACTTC.

The gene calls are TRBV15 and TRBJ2-6; no definite D call. CDR1 LNHNV and CDR2 YYDKDF come from the germline V gene (reference sequence). The CDR3 is 15 amino acids. With 5 bases removed from V and 0 bases from J, the gap between germline ends came to 8 bases. The CDR3 is CATSLGNSGANVLTF. Written as DNA, the CDR3 is TGTGCCACCAGCCTCGGAAACTCTGGGGCCAACGTCCTGACTTTC.

About this clonotype: A read error may produce the germline difference seen at one junction end. J is TRBJ2-7 and V is TRBV4-1, with TRBD2 matching over 8 bases. The CDR3 covers 17 residues. The V gene's germline CDR1 is MGHRA and CDR2 YSYEKL. This CDR3 reads CANSQDGIAGSSYEQYF. DNA for the CDR3: TGCGCCAACAGCCAAGACGGAATAGCGGGGAGCTCCTACGAGCAGTACTTC.

This clonotype was counted a few times. V gene TRBV6-6 combines with J gene TRBJ2-7, with D perhaps matching TRBD1 (6 bases). CDR1 is MNHNY and CDR2 is SVGAGI in the germline V gene (reference sequence). The CDR3 spans 14 residues. V lost 6 bases and J 3 bases, leaving 15 bases between the germline ends. CDR3 sequence reads: CASRLRDINYEQYF. CDR3 sequence (DNA): TGTGCCAGCAGACTACGGGACATTAACTACGAGCAGTACTTC.

This clonotype was seen a few times. This sequence joins TRBV10-3 and TRBJ2-5; D is undetermined. The CDR3 is 14 residues long. V was shortened by 0 bases and J by 4 bases, with 9 bases between the two germline ends. CDR1 ENHRY and CDR2 SYGVKD come from the germline V gene. The CDR3 spells CAISESERRETQYF. The DNA of the CDR3 is TGTGCCATCAGTGAGTCCGAGCGAAGAGAGACCCAGTACTTC.

The chain joins TRBV20-1 to TRBJ2-3; 7 bases are shared with TRBD1. Unmatched junction bases numbered 6, after V lost 2 bases and J lost 4 bases. The CDR3 spans 14 residues. Germline CDR1 is DFQATT and CDR2 is SNEGSKA (reference sequence). DNA for the CDR3: TGCAGTGCTAGATATGAGGGGGCTTCAGATACGCAGTATTTT. Protein: CSARYEGASDTQYF.

This clonotype was observed at least ten times. The rearrangement links TRBV6-2 or TRBV6-3 to TRBJ2-5; D gene ambiguous. The germline V and J ends were trimmed by 4 bases and 1 base, with 4 bases remaining between them. The CDR3 is made up of 12 amino acids. Germline V gene lookup returns CDR1 MNHEY and CDR2 SVGEGT. CDR3 loop: CASSSSQETQYF. CDR3 coding DNA: TGTGCCAGCAGTTCTAGCCAAGAGACCCAGTACTTC.

In its sample, this clonotype was seen a few times. The V and J genes are TRBV7-9 and TRBJ2-7; 13 bases map to TRBD2. This CDR3 has 16 residues. Germline trimming cut 4 bases from V and 2 bases from J; bases unmatched to any gene: 5. Germline V CDR1 and CDR2: SEHNR, FQNEAQ (reference sequence). The CDR3 loop reads CASSSTLAGGPYEQYF. The CDR3 DNA is TGTGCCAGCAGCTCAACACTAGCGGGAGGGCCCTACGAGCAGTACTTC.